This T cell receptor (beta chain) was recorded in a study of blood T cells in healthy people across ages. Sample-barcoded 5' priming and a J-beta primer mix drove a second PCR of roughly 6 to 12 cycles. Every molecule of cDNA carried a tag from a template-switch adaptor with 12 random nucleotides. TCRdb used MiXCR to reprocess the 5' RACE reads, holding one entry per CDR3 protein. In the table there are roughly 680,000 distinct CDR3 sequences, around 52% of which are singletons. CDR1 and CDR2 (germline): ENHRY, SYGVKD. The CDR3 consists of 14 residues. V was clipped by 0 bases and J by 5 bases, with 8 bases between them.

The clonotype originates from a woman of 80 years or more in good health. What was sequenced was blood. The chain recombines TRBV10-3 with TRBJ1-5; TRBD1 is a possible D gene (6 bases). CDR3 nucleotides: TGTGCCATCAGTGAGTCCGGGGGGCATCAGCCCCAGCATTTT. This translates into CAISESGGHQPQHF.